This T cell receptor beta chain was observed in a study of CXCR3-negative and CXCR3-positive naive CD8 T cells (dated by TCRdb to about 2019). For the study in its entirety: Around 140 million TRB reads were obtained in total, roughly 1.5 +/- 0.3 million reads per library. The diversity and physicochemical repertoire analyses included more than ten donors pooled from two independent experiments. TRBV-TRBJ cluster analysis included naive subsets from five or six donors and memory cells from 3 donors. Overall study outcomes, separate from this receptor: Surface CD5, linked to self-reactivity in mice, was comparable between naive subsets; TCR interaction strength was therefore also inferred from TRB CDR3 physicochemical properties. CXCR3 expression partially decreased after cryopreservation, so most assays used freshly isolated PBMCs. Compared with CXCR3-negative naive cells, CXCR3-positive naive cells had TRB CDR3s with higher hydrophobicity (lower Kidera factor 4), lower energy, and higher strength and volume indices. Both naive subsets had comparably high repertoire diversity, while memory CD8+ T cells had much lower repertoire diversity. Within the same donor, TRBV-TRBJ usage looked similar between naive CXCR3-negative and CXCR3-positive cells, but memory cells had distinct patterns.

These reads were obtained on a NextSeq 550. The Human TCR Profiling Kit (MiLaboratory) was used to make UMI-labeled 5' RACE TRB cDNA libraries. cDNA synthesis used the entire amount of extracted RNA, and PCR amplification then used the entire amount of cDNA produced. The libraries were made side by side, with each library going through the same number of PCR cycles. Turning to the authors' computational methods: With a requirement of at least two reads per UMI, MIGEC and MiXCR extracted about 50,000 +/- 10,000 unique UMI-labeled TRB cDNA molecules per library. On average, roughly 40,000 +/- 10,000 functional in-frame TRB CDR3 nucleotide clonotypes lacking stop codons were found per library. Diversity metrics, including normalized Shannon-Wiener and Chao1, were computed in VDJtools after downsampling to 5000 UMI-labeled TRB molecules per sample. VDJtools was used to calculate clonotype-size-weighted physicochemical properties of the central five CDR3 residues, namely interaction energy, strength, volume and Kidera factor 4. Each CDR3 protein sequence appears as one entry after TCRdb reprocessed the reads, and no DNA is included. V and J calls and clone size were set by TCRdb, not the authors. The sample's records list 60,000 to 65,000 distinct CDR3 sequences. About 0.84% of the sample belongs to the ten largest clones.

Each CD8+ T cell subset was flow-sorted in triplicate, and around 320,000 cells per subset were placed directly into RLT lysis buffer. To exclude memory contaminants, naive CD8+ T cells were stringently defined as CD45RO-CCR7+CD27+CD95-. Standard density gradient centrifugation was used to isolate peripheral blood mononuclear cells from buffy coats. Naive CXCR3-negative and CXCR3-positive CD8+ T cells were flow-sorted using a FACSAria III. Total RNA was extracted from sorted cells with an RNeasy Mini Kit. As to this clonotype: Its target antigen remains unknown.

Per the germline V gene, SGHRS is the CDR1 and YFSETQ is the CDR2. Measured from the cysteine to the phenylalanine, the CDR3 is 13 residues long. The coding DNA is unavailable. The source is a human donor in good health. Some clones in this sample may be carry-over from other donors' samples. The source material was naive CXCR3+ CD8+ T cells from blood. Reading the label with the study, this specimen's cell subset or site is: CD45RO-CCR7+CD27+CD95- naive CD8+ T cells expressing CXCR3 (TNR3+). The chain links TRBV5-1 with TRBJ1-1; absent DNA, TCRdb's TRBD1 call cannot be checked. The CDR3 loop reads CASSFTWTDEAFF.